Below are 20 T cell receptor beta chains sequenced from a single sample in a study of T cells in localized non-small cell lung cancer. Sequenced by immunoSEQ multiplex PCR; TCRdb stores in-frame clones only, minus some. This sample carries more than 30,000 clones, around 90% of them seen once, and the ten largest clones take less than 5%. Sample: peripheral blood mononuclear cells, taken before any cancer treatment. The receptors derive from a woman aged 35 to 69 with stage III lung adenocarcinoma.

This chain links TRBV30 with TRBJ2-6; perhaps TRBD2 as D (6 bases). Germline CDR1 is GTSNPN and CDR2 is SVGIG (reference sequence). The V end lost 6 bases, the J end lost 0 bases, and 12 bases lay between the germline ends. The CDR3 is 15 amino acids. The CDR3 nucleotides are TGTGCCTGCAGGGACTTCAGCTCTGGGGCCAACGTCCTGACTTTC. It translates to CACRDFSSGANVLTF.

The gene calls are TRBV29-1 and TRBJ2-1, with 10 bases aligning to TRBD2. The CDR3 runs to 13 residues. Germline loops: CDR1 SQVTM, CDR2 ANQGSEA. Unmatched junction bases numbered 4, after V lost 2 bases and J lost 9 bases. In DNA, the CDR3 is TGCAGCGTTGAATCGCTAGCGGGAGCTGAGCAGTTCTTC. This gives the protein CSVESLAGAEQFF.

The rearrangement joins TRBV7-3 to TRBJ2-5; 8 bases are a match to TRBD2. The J call could be wrong; TRBJ2-7 is a better fit for the DNA end. The CDR3 loop spans 15 amino acids. The germline gives CDR1 SGHTA, CDR2 FQGTGA. CDR3 region: CASSSGERGHNEQYF. CDR3 bases: TGTGCCAGCAGCTCGGGGGAGCGGGGGCACAACGAGCAGTACTTC.

This sequence joins TRBV11-1 and TRBJ1-1, with D perhaps TRBD1 (5 bases). The germline gives CDR1 SGHAT, CDR2 FQDESV (reference sequence). The CDR3 contains 14 residues. V lost 8 bases and J 1 base, leaving 14 bases between the germline ends. In nucleotides, the CDR3 is TGTGCCAGCGGACAAGACAGAACGAACACTGAAGCTTTCTTT. It encodes CASGQDRTNTEAFF.

The V gene is TRBV19, the J gene TRBJ2-3; TRBD1 matches 8 bases. Germline V lookup: CDR1 LNHDA, CDR2 SQIVND (reference sequence). V lost 8 bases to trimming and J lost 4 bases; unmatched junction nucleotides: 11. This CDR3 is 15 amino acids long. This CDR3 is CASSLDRGLADTQYF. In nucleotides, the CDR3 is TGTGCCAGTTCCTTAGACAGGGGTTTAGCAGATACGCAGTATTTT.

This sequence joins TRBV11-2 and TRBJ2-1; 12 bases agree with TRBD2. The CDR3 spans 16 residues. Germline V gene sequence: CDR1 SGHAT, CDR2 FQNNGV. With V trimmed by 5 bases and J by 7 bases, 9 bases remained unmatched. The CDR3 loop reads CASSRLLAGGINEQFF. For the CDR3, the DNA is TGTGCCAGCAGCCGACTGCTAGCGGGAGGGATTAATGAGCAGTTCTTC.

The chain couples TRBV10-3 to TRBJ2-2; 10 nucleotides align to TRBD1. This CDR3 contains 15 residues. J lost 6 bases, V lost 4 bases, and 5 bases had no gene match. Per germline, CDR1 ENHRY and CDR2 SYGVKD. The CDR3 loop is CAISGDGQGAGELFF. For the CDR3, the DNA is TGTGCCATCAGTGGGGATGGACAGGGGGCCGGGGAGCTGTTTTTT.

This clone was detected only a few times. This sequence joins TRBV6-5 and TRBJ2-5; 7 nucleotides align to TRBD1. Trimming took 5 bases from V and 0 from J; bases not matched to a gene: 3. The CDR3 length is 14 residues. Germline assignment: CDR1 MNHEY and CDR2 SVGAGI. DNA for the CDR3: TGTGCCAGCAGTCAGGGACAGAACCAAGAGACCCAGTACTTC. Its translation: CASSQGQNQETQYF.

The genes are TRBV2 and TRBJ2-1, with D tentatively TRBD1 or TRBD2 (6 bases each). The V gene lost 7 bases and the J gene lost 0 bases, with 10 bases spanning the gap. CDR1 SNHLY and CDR2 FYNNEI come from the germline V gene. The CDR3 runs 14 residues. The CDR3 protein is CASIGGTSYNEQFF. The CDR3 DNA reads TGTGCCAGCATAGGGGGGACCTCCTACAATGAGCAGTTCTTC.

The gene calls are TRBV5-4 and TRBJ2-5; 13 bases agree with TRBD2. Germline values: CDR1 SGHNT, CDR2 YYREEE (reference sequence). This CDR3 spans 16 amino acids. J lost 5 bases, V lost 4 bases, and 8 bases had no gene match. The CDR3 sequence is CASSDTSGGVLETQYF. In nucleotides, the CDR3 is TGTGCCAGCAGCGATACTAGCGGGGGGGTATTGGAGACCCAGTACTTC.

This chain links TRBV29-1 with TRBJ1-1, with D hard to call. V lost 6 bases, J lost 1 base, and 0 bases lay in between. Germline-derived CDR1 and CDR2 are SQVTM and ANQGSEA. The length of the CDR3 is 9 residues. The CDR3 nucleotides read TGCAGCGTGAACACTGAAGCTTTCTTT. This sequence encodes CSVNTEAFF.

This clone showed up just a few times. This sequence joins TRBV19 and TRBJ2-2, with unresolved D. CDR1 and CDR2 from the germline V gene are LNHDA and SQIVND (reference sequence). V lost 8 bases to trimming and J lost 7 bases, with 11 bases between them. CDR3 length equals 12 residues. CDR3 amino acids: CASSEPLGELFF. CDR3 coding DNA: TGTGCCAGTTCAGAACCGCTCGGGGAGCTGTTTTTT.

This sequence joins TRBV7-6 and TRBJ1-4; a possible D gene is TRBD1 (6 bases). The CDR3 extends over 14 amino acids. Germline V gene data show CDR1 as SGHVS and CDR2 as FNYEAQ. V was clipped by 3 bases and J by 6 bases, with 11 bases between them. The CDR3 DNA follows: TGTGCCAGCAGCTTGAGGGCAGGGGATGAAAAACTGTTTTTT. This translates into CASSLRAGDEKLFF.

V gene TRBV18 combines with J gene TRBJ1-6; a weak D match, TRBD1 (5 bases). Germline loops: CDR1 KGHSH, CDR2 LQKENI. This CDR3 is 17 amino acids long. Trimming removed 3 bases at V and 2 bases at J, with 14 bases between. As DNA, the CDR3 is TGTGCCAGCTCACCGGCGGGCAGGGCGACCTATAATTCACCCCTCCACTTT. Protein: CASSPAGRATYNSPLHF.

The chain is built from TRBV19 and TRBJ2-1; D possibly corresponds to TRBD2 (7 bases). Germline assignment: CDR1 LNHDA and CDR2 SQIVND (reference sequence). This CDR3 is built from 14 residues. V lost 7 bases, J lost 6 bases, and 16 bases lay in between. CDR3 bases: TGTGCCAGTAAAGGAGGGGGGAGGGGCAATGAGCAGTTCTTC. The encoded protein is CASKGGGRGNEQFF.

The CDR3 loop reads CASTPGQGSNQPQHF. CDR3 in DNA: TGTGCCAGCACCCCCGGACAGGGGAGCAATCAGCCCCAGCATTTT. V usage is TRBV7-2 and J usage is TRBJ1-5; 9 bases agree with TRBD1. Germline loops: CDR1 SGHTA, CDR2 FQGNSA. V lost 7 bases, J lost 1 base, and 5 bases stayed unmatched. CDR3 size: 15 residues.

The chain links TRBV15 to TRBJ2-5, with TRBD2 identical over 15 bases. CDR3 length: 19 amino acids. Losses at the gene ends were 0 bases for V and 4 bases for J; bases not matched to a gene: 9. Looked up from germline, CDR1 is LNHNV and CDR2 is YYDKDF (reference sequence). This CDR3 is CATSRDLWTSGGAGETQYF. Here the CDR3 DNA reads TGTGCCACCAGCAGAGACCTATGGACTAGCGGGGGGGCCGGAGAGACCCAGTACTTC.

The J gene is TRBJ2-5, the V gene TRBV6-5; D gene ambiguous. The V gene lost 2 bases and the J gene lost 0 bases, with 4 bases spanning the gap. The CDR3 runs 13 residues. Germline V CDR1 and CDR2: MNHEY, SVGAGI. The DNA for the CDR3 is TGTGCCAGCAGTTACGGTCACCAAGAGACCCAGTACTTC. Translated, it gives CASSYGHQETQYF.

The CDR3 protein is CASSGDRGRYTGELFF. CDR3 bases: TGTGCCAGCAGCGGTGACAGGGGGCGTTACACCGGGGAGCTGTTTTTT. V is TRBV5-6 and J is TRBJ2-2; TRBD1 aligns across 10 bases. This CDR3 is built from 16 residues. After removal of 4 bases from V and 3 bases from J, the junction contained 6 bases not matched to a gene. CDR1 SGHDT and CDR2 YYEEEE come from the germline V gene.

J is TRBJ1-3 and V is TRBV13; D perhaps matches TRBD1 (5 bases). V was shortened by 1 base and J by 0 bases, with 7 bases between the two germline ends. The CDR3 has 15 amino acids. CDR1 and CDR2 from the germline V gene are PRHDT and FYEKMQ (reference sequence). This CDR3 is CASSLEGRSGNTIYF. For the CDR3, the DNA is TGTGCCAGCAGCTTAGAGGGACGCTCTGGAAACACCATATATTTT.